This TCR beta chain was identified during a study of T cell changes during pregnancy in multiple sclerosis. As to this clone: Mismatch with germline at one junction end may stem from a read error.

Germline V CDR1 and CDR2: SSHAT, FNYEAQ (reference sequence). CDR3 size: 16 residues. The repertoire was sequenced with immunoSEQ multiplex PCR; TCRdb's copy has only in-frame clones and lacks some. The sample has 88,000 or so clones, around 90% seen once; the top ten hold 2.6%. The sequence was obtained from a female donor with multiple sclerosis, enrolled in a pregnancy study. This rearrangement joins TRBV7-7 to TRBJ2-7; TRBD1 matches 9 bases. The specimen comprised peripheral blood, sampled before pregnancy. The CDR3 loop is CASSPLEGQGRNEQYF. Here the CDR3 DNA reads TGTGCTAGCAGCCCACTCGAGGGACAGGGAAGGAACGAGCAGTACTTC. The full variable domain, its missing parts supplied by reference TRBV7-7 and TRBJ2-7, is GAGVSQSPRYKVTKRGQDVTLRCDPISSHATLYWYQQALGQGPEFLTYFNYEAQPDKSGLPSDRFSAERPEGSISTLTIQRTEQRDSAMYRCASSPLEGQGRNEQYFGPGTRLTVT.